This entry lists 20 T cell receptor beta chains sequenced from one sample in a study of tumor-infiltrating lymphocytes in localized non-small cell lung cancer. Sequenced by immunoSEQ multiplex PCR; TCRdb stores in-frame clones only, minus some. Of around 7,200 clones listed, about 61% were seen once; the top ten hold 9% to 15%. The specimen was lung tumor tissue. These receptors came from a human donor with non-small cell lung cancer.

This clone was recorded a few times. The chain combines TRBV2 with TRBJ2-7; TRBD2 is a possible D gene (5 bases). V dropped 7 bases and J dropped 0 bases, with 7 bases sitting between them. The CDR3 is 12 amino acids. CDR1 is SNHLY and CDR2 is FYNNEI in the germline V gene. CDR3 sequence: CASKRDSYEQYF. CDR3 nucleotides: TGTGCCAGCAAACGGGACTCCTACGAGCAGTACTTC.

The V call is TRBV19, the J call TRBJ2-4, with D unresolved. In germline, CDR1 is LNHDA, CDR2 SQIVND (reference sequence). V lost 5 bases to trimming and J lost 0 bases, with 14 bases between them. CDR3 length: 16 amino acids. CDR3 DNA sequence: TGTGCCAGTAGTTCTACACCGCGTCTAGCCAAAAACATTCAGTACTTC. Translation gives CASSSTPRLAKNIQYF.

The rearrangement links TRBV4-3 to TRBJ2-3; 9 bases line up with TRBD1. The germline V gene encodes CDR1 LGHNA and CDR2 YSLEER. V gave up 3 bases and J gave up 4 bases; unmatched junction bases: 8. The CDR3 loop spans 16 amino acids. The CDR3 sequence is CASSHSLTGGSDTQYF. The CDR3 coding sequence is TGCGCCAGCAGCCATTCCTTGACAGGGGGTTCAGATACGCAGTATTTT.

This clone occurred a few times. The chain links TRBV21-1 to TRBJ2-7; the table's D gene call, TRBD2, was not cross checked with the DNA. TRBV21-1 is labeled a pseudogene. The CDR3 extends over 13 amino acids. CDR3 residues: CASSKDTTGEQYF. The CDR3 region has the DNA TGTGCCAGCAGCAAAGACACGACGGGGGAGCAGTACTTC.

This rearrangement joins TRBV5-1 to TRBJ1-3, with D perhaps matching TRBD1 (5 bases). The germline V gene encodes CDR1 SGHRS and CDR2 YFSETQ. The CDR3 contains 15 residues. Trimming took off 0 bases at V and 2 bases at J, with 9 bases between the two ends. The CDR3 reads CASSLGQGTGNTIYF. Written as DNA, the CDR3 is TGCGCCAGCAGCTTGGGGCAGGGAACTGGAAACACCATATATTTT.

This sequence joins TRBV6-6 and TRBJ2-2; perhaps TRBD2 as D (5 bases). Germline V gene lookup returns CDR1 MNHNY and CDR2 SVGAGI (reference sequence). With 7 bases removed from V and 0 bases from J, the gap between germline ends came to 6 bases. There are 13 residues in the CDR3. The CDR3 nucleotides are TGTGCCAGCACGAGGGCGAACACCGGGGAGCTGTTTTTT. Its protein is CASTRANTGELFF.

This clone was counted a single time. The rearrangement links TRBV11-2 to TRBJ2-1; 13 bases map to TRBD2. This CDR3 has 15 residues. Trimming took 4 bases from V and 9 from J; bases not matched to a gene: 6. CDR1 and CDR2 from the germline V gene are SGHAT and FQNNGV. The CDR3 region is CASSSGLAGVTEQFF. The CDR3 nucleotides are TGTGCCAGCAGCTCTGGACTAGCGGGAGTTACTGAGCAGTTCTTC.

The gene calls are TRBV7-9 and TRBJ1-1; D gene ambiguous. The V end was cut by 1 base, the J end by 0 bases, with 6 bases between. Germline loops: CDR1 SEHNR, CDR2 FQNEAQ (reference sequence). CDR3 size: 14 residues. DNA of the CDR3: TGTGCCAGCAGCTTAGACCAGGTGAACACTGAAGCTTTCTTT. This codes for CASSLDQVNTEAFF.

The rearrangement joins TRBV27 to TRBJ2-6, with no clear D. V gave up 10 bases and J gave up 0 bases, with 4 bases separating them. The CDR3 consists of 12 residues. Looked up from germline, CDR1 is MNHEY and CDR2 is SMNVEV (reference sequence). The CDR3 coding sequence is TGTGCCACCCTCTCTGGGGCCAACGTCCTGACTTTC. Amino acids: CATLSGANVLTF.

The gene calls are TRBV7-9 and TRBJ2-2; D gene ambiguous. V dropped 4 bases and J dropped 2 bases, with 11 bases sitting between them. The germline V gene encodes CDR1 SEHNR and CDR2 FQNEAQ (reference sequence). The CDR3 is made up of 15 amino acids. This chain's CDR3 is CASSSSPTNTGELFF. In DNA form, the CDR3 reads TGTGCCAGCAGCTCAAGTCCCACTAACACCGGGGAGCTGTTTTTT.

This rearrangement joins TRBV7-2 to TRBJ1-1; 9 nucleotides agree with TRBD1. This CDR3 is 15 amino acids long. Per germline, CDR1 SGHTA and CDR2 FQGNSA. J was trimmed by 5 bases and V by 2 bases; bases with no gene match: 6. The DNA of the CDR3 is TGTGCCAGCAGCTTAACGCCGACAGGGGGAACTGAAGCTTTCTTT. Translating gives CASSLTPTGGTEAFF.

The rearrangement uses TRBV5-1 and TRBJ2-3, with 8 bases that match TRBD1. V lost 0 bases and J lost 0; bases outside the gene matches: 12. Germline V CDR1 and CDR2: SGHRS, YFSETQ. This CDR3 contains 19 residues. DNA of the CDR3: TGCGCCAGCAGCTTGGGCCCCACCGGCAGGGGGCTAAGCACAGATACGCAGTATTTT. Translating gives CASSLGPTGRGLSTDTQYF.

This clone was counted a few times. This chain links TRBV11-2 with TRBJ2-2; 10 nucleotides line up with TRBD1. The CDR3 runs to 16 residues. The germline CDR1 and CDR2 sequences are SGHAT and FQNNGV. Trimming at V came to 2 bases and at J to 6 bases, leaving 6 bases not matched to a gene. CDR3 in amino acids: CASSLRRQGASGELFF. CDR3 nucleotides: TGTGCCAGCAGCTTAAGGAGACAGGGGGCCTCCGGGGAGCTGTTTTTT. The full variable domain, with the rest looked up from reference TRBV11-2 and TRBJ2-2, is EAGVAQSPRYKIIEKRQSVAFWCNPISGHATLYWYQQILGQGPKLLIQFQNNGVVDDSQLPKDRFSAERLKGVDSTLKIQPAKLEDSAVYLCASSLRRQGASGELFFGEGSRLTVL.

A few counts support this clone. This chain links TRBV19 with TRBJ1-5; D is unresolved. Germline V gene data show CDR1 as LNHDA and CDR2 as SQIVND (reference sequence). The CDR3 sequence is 13 residues long. Trimming cost V 3 bases and J 7 bases, with 10 bases left between them. The CDR3 loop reads CASSMAGSQPQHF. The CDR3 DNA follows: TGTGCCAGTAGTATGGCGGGGAGCCAGCCCCAGCATTTT. Based on the CDR3 plus reference TRBV19 and TRBJ1-5, the full variable domain is DGGITQSPKYLFRKEGQNVTLSCEQNLNHDAMYWYRQDPGQGLRLIYYSQIVNDFQKGDIAEGYSVSREKKESFPLTVTSAQKNPTAFYLCASSMAGSQPQHFGDGTRLSIL.

Note on this clone: Other DNA sequences within the sample encode an identical CDR3. The chain links TRBV7-8 to TRBJ1-3; D is possibly TRBD1 (5 bases). The length of the CDR3 is 14 residues. Germline loops: CDR1 SGHVS, CDR2 FQNEAQ. Trimming shortened V by 3 bases and J by 4 bases, and 10 bases separated the two germline ends. The DNA of the CDR3 is TGTGCCAGCAGCTTGACGGGGCCAGGAAACACCATATATTTT. Amino acid sequence: CASSLTGPGNTIYF.

This clone has only a few counts. The chain employs TRBV5-8 and TRBJ2-1, with D perhaps matching TRBD1 or TRBD2 (5 bases each). Germline V gene data show CDR1 as SGHTS and CDR2 as YDEGEE. The CDR3 covers 14 residues. Deletions cut 4 bases from V and 8 bases from J, with 16 bases between. The CDR3 bases are TGTGCCAGCAGCCGGAGGACACGGGGTCATGAGCAGTTCTTC. This codes for CASSRRTRGHEQFF.

The chain employs TRBV11-2 and TRBJ2-5; TRBD2 might be the D (7 bases). V gave up 1 base and J gave up 1 base, with 10 bases separating them. This CDR3 is built from 15 residues. CDR1 and CDR2 from the germline V gene are SGHAT and FQNNGV. In DNA form, the CDR3 reads TGTGCCAGCAGCTTAGGAGGGGGGGCCCAAGAGACCCAGTACTTC. Its protein product is CASSLGGGAQETQYF.

The chain uses TRBV6-6 and TRBJ1-2; D call uncertain. Trimming stripped 0 bases from V and 3 bases from J, with 5 bases between. The CDR3 runs to 13 residues. Germline assignment: CDR1 MNHNY and CDR2 SVGAGI (reference sequence). The CDR3 protein is CASSYSADYGYTF. The CDR3 DNA follows: TGTGCCAGCAGTTACTCCGCAGACTATGGCTACACCTTC.

The chain is built from TRBV19 and TRBJ2-5; maybe TRBD2 (5 bases). Matching the DNA end better, TRBJ2-7 makes the J call doubtful. CDR3 length: 13 amino acids. Germline V CDR1 and CDR2: LNHDA, SQIVND (reference sequence). The CDR3 nucleotides read TGTGCCAGCCAACCCGATGGAGGCTACGAGCAGTACTTC. It specifies CASQPDGGYEQYF.

The chain couples TRBV11-2 to TRBJ2-3; D might be TRBD2 (5 bases). The V and J ends lost 8 bases and 5 bases respectively, with 14 bases between them. The germline V gene encodes CDR1 SGHAT and CDR2 FQNNGV. The CDR3 spans 13 residues. The CDR3 here is CASGLLAGDTQYF. The CDR3 coding sequence is TGTGCCAGCGGACTCCTAGCAGGAGATACGCAGTATTTT. The whole variable domain, filled in from reference TRBV11-2 and TRBJ2-3, reads EAGVAQSPRYKIIEKRQSVAFWCNPISGHATLYWYQQILGQGPKLLIQFQNNGVVDDSQLPKDRFSAERLKGVDSTLKIQPAKLEDSAVYLCASGLLAGDTQYFGPGTRLTVL.